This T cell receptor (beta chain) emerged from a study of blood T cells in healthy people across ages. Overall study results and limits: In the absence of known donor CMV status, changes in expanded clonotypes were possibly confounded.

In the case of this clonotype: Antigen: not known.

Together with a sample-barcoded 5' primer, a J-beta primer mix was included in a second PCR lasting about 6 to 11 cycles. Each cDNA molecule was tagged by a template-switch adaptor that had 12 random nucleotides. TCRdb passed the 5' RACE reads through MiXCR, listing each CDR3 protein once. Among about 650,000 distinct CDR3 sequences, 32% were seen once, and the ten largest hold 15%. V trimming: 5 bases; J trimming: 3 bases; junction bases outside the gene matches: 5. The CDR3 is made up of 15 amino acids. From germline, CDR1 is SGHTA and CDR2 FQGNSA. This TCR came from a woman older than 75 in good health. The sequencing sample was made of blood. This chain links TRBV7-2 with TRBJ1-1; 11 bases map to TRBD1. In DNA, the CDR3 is TGTGCCAGCAGCCAGGACAGGGGGCGAGACACTGAAGCTTTCTTT. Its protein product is CASSQDRGRDTEAFF. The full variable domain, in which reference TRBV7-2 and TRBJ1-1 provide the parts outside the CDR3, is GAGVSQSPSNKVTEKGKDVELRCDPISGHTALYWYRQSLGQGLEFLIYFQGNSAPDKSGLPSDRFSAERTGGSVSTLTIQRTQQEDSAVYLCASSQDRGRDTEAFFGQGTRLTVV.